Listed here are 17 T cell receptor beta chains from one sample, sequenced in a study of T-cell reconstitution after alpha-beta-depleted transplantation in children. This sample's TCRbeta library carried unique molecular identifier barcodes. MiXCR, applied by TCRdb to the PCR reads, yields one record per CDR3 protein. The sample has 180,000 or so distinct CDR3 sequences, 5% to 6.5% seen once; the top ten hold about 4.3%. Material: PBMCs, obtained before TCRalphabeta/CD19-depleted stem cell transplant. These receptors all come from a girl under three years old with combined immunodeficiency, due to receive a stem cell transplant.

This clonotype has a count of ten or more. The J gene is TRBJ2-1, the V gene TRBV20-1; 16 nucleotides match TRBD2. The trim removed 6 bases at V and 7 bases at J, leaving 9 bases unmatched. This CDR3 is built from 16 residues. Germline V gene sequence: CDR1 DFQATT, CDR2 SNEGSKA (reference sequence). CDR3 residues: CSASGTSGGALNEQFF. The CDR3, as DNA: TGCAGTGCGTCCGGGACTAGCGGGGGGGCCTTGAATGAGCAGTTCTTC.

This clonotype was detected many times. This chain joins TRBV12-3 or TRBV12-4 and TRBJ2-3; tentatively, D is TRBD2 (5 bases). The CDR3 has 17 residues. V lost 1 base and J 3 bases, leaving 17 bases between the germline ends. CDR3 bases: TGTGCCAGCAGTTTAGTAGCATTAGCGCCCGAAACAGATACGCAGTATTTT. Protein: CASSLVALAPETDTQYF.

This clonotype was picked up a small number of times. The chain couples TRBV7-2 to TRBJ1-4; D not resolved. The germline gives CDR1 SGHTA, CDR2 FQGNSA. Trimming removed 5 bases at V and 7 bases at J, with 11 bases between. This CDR3 region has 13 residues. The CDR3, as DNA: TGTGCCAGCAGCCCGATAGGAAGTGAAAAACTGTTTTTT. This sequence encodes CASSPIGSEKLFF. Drawing the rest from reference TRBV7-2 and TRBJ1-4, the complete variable domain is GAGVSQSPSNKVTEKGKDVELRCDPISGHTALYWYRQSLGQGLEFLIYFQGNSAPDKSGLPSDRFSAERTGGSVSTLTIQRTQQEDSAVYLCASSPIGSEKLFFGSGTQLSVL.

This clonotype showed up many times. The chain recombines TRBV28 with TRBJ2-1; 7 nucleotides agree with TRBD2. The junction had 8 bases not matched to a gene; V was cut back by 4 bases and J by 8 bases. From germline, CDR1 is MDHEN and CDR2 SYDVKM. The CDR3 runs to 14 residues. As DNA, the CDR3 is TGTGCCAGCAGTTCCCCCTGGGGGGGGGATGAGCAGTTCTTC. Translation gives CASSSPWGGDEQFF.

This clonotype was seen ten or more times. The chain combines TRBV28 with TRBJ2-5, with unresolved D. The V gene's germline CDR1 is MDHEN and CDR2 SYDVKM. This CDR3 comprises 15 residues. Trimming cost V 6 bases and J 5 bases, with 19 bases left between them. DNA for the CDR3: TGTGCCAGCAGAGTAGGGCTCCTTCAAAGTGAGACCCAGTACTTC. Translation: CASRVGLLQSETQYF.

This clonotype came up many times. The chain employs TRBV4-1 and TRBJ1-1; D unresolved. The CDR3 is 14 residues long. CDR1 and CDR2 from the germline V gene are MGHRA and YSYEKL. Deletions cut 4 bases from V and 3 bases from J, with 12 bases between. This chain's CDR3 is CASSLVSGDTEAFF. The CDR3 DNA sequence: TGCGCCAGCAGCCTAGTGAGCGGAGACACTGAAGCTTTCTTT.

This clonotype was seen repeatedly, ten times or more. DNA for the CDR3: TGCGCCAGCAGCTTTATCGCGGGAGCGGACTACGAGCAGTACTTC. Protein: CASSFIAGADYEQYF. V and J are TRBV5-1 and TRBJ2-7; 7 nucleotides line up with TRBD2. Trimming at V came to 2 bases and at J to 3 bases, leaving 8 bases not matched to a gene. Germline lookup yields CDR1 SGHRS and CDR2 YFSETQ. CDR3 length: 15 residues.

In this sample, this clonotype turned up many times. V gene TRBV20-1 combines with J gene TRBJ1-1, with D possibly matching TRBD1 (6 bases). In germline, CDR1 is DFQATT, CDR2 SNEGSKA (reference sequence). The V and J ends lost 0 bases and 1 base respectively, with 6 bases between them. The CDR3 consists of 13 residues. CDR3 in amino acids: CSARETGNTEAFF. The CDR3 DNA follows: TGCAGTGCTAGAGAGACAGGGAACACTGAAGCTTTCTTT.

This clonotype was observed at least ten times. The rearrangement joins TRBV9 to TRBJ2-2; D is perhaps TRBD1 (5 bases). The length of the CDR3 is 13 residues. CDR1 and CDR2 from the germline V gene are SGDLS and YYNGEE. V lost 7 bases, J lost 4 bases, and 11 bases lay in between. CDR3 DNA: TGTGCCAGCGCTAGGGGCAGCACCGGGGAGCTGTTTTTT. Protein product: CASARGSTGELFF.

In its sample, this clonotype was seen many times. This chain connects TRBV29-1 to TRBJ2-1; 10 bases are shared with TRBD2. Germline V gene sequence: CDR1 SQVTM, CDR2 ANQGSEA. CDR3 length equals 13 residues. Germline trimming cut 6 bases from V and 4 bases from J; bases unmatched to any gene: 3. CDR3 nucleotides: TGCAGCGTCTGGACTAGCGGATACAATGAGCAGTTCTTC. Its translation is CSVWTSGYNEQFF.

This chain connects TRBV27 to TRBJ1-6, with 8 bases that match TRBD1. J lost 10 bases, V lost 3 bases, and 8 bases had no gene match. Germline lookup yields CDR1 MNHEY and CDR2 SMNVEV (reference sequence). This CDR3 has 15 residues. The DNA of the CDR3 is TGTGCCAGCAGTTTCGGACAGGGTGTTGGGTCACCCCTCCACTTT. This codes for CASSFGQGVGSPLHF.

This clonotype has only a few counts. The rearrangement joins TRBV28 to TRBJ1-2; D not certain. V dropped 2 bases and J dropped 4 bases, with 14 bases sitting between them. This CDR3 region has 15 residues. Germline CDR1 and CDR2: MDHEN and SYDVKM. The CDR3 DNA reads TGTGCCAGCAGTTTAGCCACCGGACCTATCTATGGCTACACCTTC. Residues: CASSLATGPIYGYTF.

This clonotype was seen repeatedly, ten times or more. The V call is TRBV15, the J call TRBJ1-5; D is possibly TRBD1 (6 bases). CDR3 length: 15 residues. Trimming cost V 0 bases and J 3 bases, with 9 bases left between them. Germline CDR1 is LNHNV and CDR2 is YYDKDF (reference sequence). As DNA, the CDR3 is TGTGCCACCAGCAGAGATAAGGGGGTCAATCAGCCCCAGCATTTT. It is translated as CATSRDKGVNQPQHF.

About this clonotype: A much larger clone differs from this one at a single base, so this may be a read error. The rearrangement joins TRBV20-1 to TRBJ1-3, with unresolved D. Germline V gene lookup returns CDR1 DFQATT and CDR2 SNEGSKA (reference sequence). This CDR3 spans 13 amino acids. The CDR3 is CSGRLLGGNTIYF. For the CDR3, the DNA is TGCAGTGGTAGACTCCTCGGTGGAAACACCATATATTTT.

This clonotype was counted ten times or more. The V and J genes are TRBV4-1 and TRBJ2-4; 10 nucleotides line up with TRBD2. V shed 4 bases, J shed 1 base, and the junction held 10 bases outside the gene matches. Germline V gene data show CDR1 as MGHRA and CDR2 as YSYEKL. There are 18 residues in the CDR3. For the CDR3, the DNA is TGCGCCAGCAGCCCCGGGGGGCTAGCGGGAGTGGCCAAAAACATTCAGTACTTC. Its protein is CASSPGGLAGVAKNIQYF.

This clonotype was seen a handful of times. The rearrangement uses TRBV11-2 and TRBJ2-5, with 12 nucleotides matching TRBD2. V was pared by 4 bases and J by 5 bases, with 14 bases of the junction left unmatched. Germline V gene data show CDR1 as SGHAT and CDR2 as FQNNGV. The CDR3 spans 18 residues. CDR3 sequence reads: CASSSHSNLAGGPETQYF. CDR3 in DNA: TGTGCCAGCAGCTCCCACTCCAACCTAGCGGGGGGGCCGGAGACCCAGTACTTC.

In regard to this clonotype: This may be a read error, as it is one base from a much larger clone. A read error is likely, as this CDR3 ends without the conserved phenylalanine or tryptophan. J is TRBJ2-5 and V is TRBV24-1; D call uncertain. V was cut by 0 bases and J by 3 bases, with 4 bases left in between. CDR3 length equals 13 residues. CDR1 is KGHDR and CDR2 is SFDVKD in the germline V gene. CDR3 sequence: CATSDLGKETQYY. The CDR3 region has the DNA TGTGCCACCAGTGATTTGGGGAAAGAGACCCAGTACTAC.